These 18 T cell receptor beta chains originate from one sample sequenced in a study of blood T cell repertoires in COVID-19. The assay was immunoSEQ multiplex PCR, and TCRdb's table has in-frame clones only and misses some. The sample contains hundreds of thousands of clones, 80% to 90% of which appear only once. The material sequenced was peripheral blood. The receptors stem from a middle-aged man with COVID-19, enrolled during active disease.

For the CDR3, the DNA is TGTGCCAGCAGCTTCGGACAGCTTAATTCACCCCTCCACTTT. This encodes CASSFGQLNSPLHF. V and J are TRBV6-6 and TRBJ1-6, with TRBD1 as a possible D gene (6 bases). Germline loops: CDR1 MNHNY, CDR2 SVGAGI (reference sequence). V gave up 6 bases and J gave up 6 bases, with 12 bases separating them. The CDR3 contains 14 residues.

V gene TRBV2 combines with J gene TRBJ1-6; no clear D gene. The germline V gene has CDR1 SNHLY and CDR2 FYNNEI. This CDR3 region has 11 residues. The germline V and J ends were trimmed by 8 bases and 6 bases, with 5 bases remaining between them. CDR3 region: CASEGNSPLHF. In nucleotides, the CDR3 is TGTGCCAGCGAGGGTAATTCACCCCTCCACTTT.

This rearrangement joins TRBV6-5 to TRBJ2-7; the match to TRBD2 covers 13 bases. From germline, CDR1 is MNHEY and CDR2 SVGAGI. V shed 0 bases, J shed 7 bases, and the junction held 3 bases outside the gene matches. The CDR3 contains 15 residues. For the CDR3, the DNA is TGTGCCAGCAGTTACTCCGGGACTAGCGGGGTTGAGCAGTACTTC. Protein sequence: CASSYSGTSGVEQYF.

About this clone: The junction differs from germline at one of its ends, possibly a read error. The chain is built from TRBV2 and TRBJ1-2; D is unresolved. CDR1 SNHLY and CDR2 FYNNEI come from the germline V gene. CDR3 size: 8 residues. The CDR3: CASSGGAF. The CDR3, as DNA: TGTGCCAGCAGTGGCGGCGCCTTC.

The J gene is TRBJ2-1, the V gene TRBV4-3, with D perhaps TRBD1 (6 bases). The CDR3 has 15 amino acids. Trimming removed 0 bases at V and 4 bases at J, with 10 bases between. Germline V gives CDR1 LGHNA, CDR2 YSLEER. This chain's CDR3 is CASSQDTGLYNEQFF. CDR3 nucleotides: TGCGCCAGCAGCCAAGATACAGGGTTGTACAATGAGCAGTTCTTC.

The chain has TRBV27 and TRBJ2-1; 7 bases align to TRBD2. This CDR3 has 16 residues. The V segment lost 8 bases and the J segment 3 bases; nucleotides outside the gene matches: 13. The germline V gene has CDR1 MNHEY and CDR2 SMNVEV (reference sequence). CDR3 in amino acids: CASRSSTSLGYNEQFF. CDR3 bases: TGTGCCAGCCGTTCATCGACTAGCCTTGGCTACAATGAGCAGTTCTTC.

The chain is built from TRBV5-4 and TRBJ1-4; maybe TRBD1 (6 bases). The CDR3 is 14 residues long. In germline, CDR1 is SGHNT, CDR2 YYREEE (reference sequence). V dropped 1 base and J dropped 7 bases, with 11 bases sitting between them. The CDR3 DNA is TGTGCCAGCAGCTTGCAGGGGATGGGTGAAAAACTGTTTTTT. It is translated as CASSLQGMGEKLFF. Based on the CDR3 plus reference TRBV5-4 and TRBJ1-4, the full variable domain is ETGVTQSPTHLIKTRGQQVTLRCSSQSGHNTVSWYQQALGQGPQFIFQYYREEENGRGNFPPRFSGLQFPNYSSELNVNALELDDSALYLCASSLQGMGEKLFFGSGTQLSVL.

V and J are TRBV30 and TRBJ2-2, with D perhaps TRBD1 (5 bases). The CDR3 runs to 13 residues. Per the germline V gene, CDR1 is GTSNPN and CDR2 is SVGIG (reference sequence). Trimming took 1 base from V and 7 from J, leaving 10 bases between them. The CDR3 bases are TGTGCCTGGAGTGGACAGTCCGTCGGGGAGCTGTTTTTT. This encodes CAWSGQSVGELFF.

This chain connects TRBV11-3 to TRBJ2-1; a weak D match, TRBD1 (6 bases). The CDR3 is made up of 13 amino acids. V lost 4 bases, J lost 6 bases, and 10 bases lay in between. The germline gives CDR1 SGHNT, CDR2 YENEEA. CDR3 sequence reads: CASSSGQSNEQFF. CDR3 in DNA: TGTGCCAGCAGCTCCGGACAGTCCAATGAGCAGTTCTTC.

The V gene is TRBV3-1 (or the pseudogene TRBV3-2), the J gene TRBJ2-7; TRBD1 is a possible D gene (6 bases). V gave up 4 bases and J gave up 2 bases, with 9 bases separating them. CDR3 size: 13 residues. Germline V lookup: CDR1 LGHDT, CDR2 YNNKEL (reference sequence). In nucleotides, the CDR3 is TGTGCCAGCAGCCCAGGGGCACCCTACGAGCAGTACTTC. Its protein is CASSPGAPYEQYF.

The chain is built from TRBV10-1 and TRBJ2-2, with D possibly matching TRBD1 (5 bases). V was cut by 2 bases and J by 3 bases, with 13 bases left in between. The length of the CDR3 is 16 residues. Germline lookup yields CDR1 WNHNN and CDR2 SYGVQD (reference sequence). This CDR3 is CASSEIRGGYTGELFF. The CDR3 DNA follows: TGCGCCAGCAGTGAGATTAGGGGCGGATACACCGGGGAGCTGTTTTTT.

The chain carries TRBV18 and TRBJ2-7, with D perhaps matching TRBD2 (6 bases). Trimming shortened V by 5 bases and J by 0 bases, and 23 bases separated the two germline ends. Per germline, CDR1 KGHSH and CDR2 LQKENI. CDR3 size: 18 residues. CDR3 protein: CASSFALGGKPNSYEQYF. As DNA, the CDR3 is TGTGCCAGCTCATTCGCCTTGGGGGGAAAACCGAACTCCTACGAGCAGTACTTC.

V is TRBV9 and J is TRBJ2-1, with 7 bases lining up with TRBD2. Germline V gene sequence: CDR1 SGDLS, CDR2 YYNGEE. This CDR3 is 15 amino acids long. The V gene end was trimmed by 0 bases and the J gene end by 7 bases; junction bases not matched to a gene: 7. The CDR3 protein is CASSVVAGAWNEQFF. The CDR3, as DNA: TGTGCCAGCAGCGTAGTTGCGGGAGCATGGAATGAGCAGTTCTTC.

The V call is TRBV11-1, the J call TRBJ2-1, with a tentative D call TRBD2 (6 bases). V lost 2 bases, J lost 9 bases, and 8 bases lay in between. This CDR3 has 12 residues. Germline V gene lookup returns CDR1 SGHAT and CDR2 FQDESV (reference sequence). CDR3 nucleotides: TGTGCCAGCAGCTTATTCGGGGGTGAGCAGTTCTTC. Amino acids: CASSLFGGEQFF.

The chain joins TRBV28 to TRBJ1-2; 8 nucleotides agree with TRBD1. V dropped 3 bases and J dropped 4; count of bases not matched to a gene: 16. Per germline, CDR1 MDHEN and CDR2 SYDVKM. This CDR3 contains 18 residues. CDR3 bases: TGTGCCAGCAGTTTGGACAGGGACCCGTTACGGACTAGCTATGGCTACACCTTC. It encodes CASSLDRDPLRTSYGYTF.

This chain links TRBV28 with TRBJ1-3; D is possibly TRBD1 (6 bases). CDR3 length equals 15 residues. From germline, CDR1 is MDHEN and CDR2 SYDVKM. Trimming took off 5 bases at V and 0 bases at J, with 11 bases between the two ends. CDR3 protein: CASSPQGISGNTIYF. The CDR3, as DNA: TGTGCCAGCAGTCCCCAGGGGATCTCTGGAAACACCATATATTTT.

V is TRBV7-2 and J is TRBJ2-5; tentatively, D is TRBD2 (5 bases). V gave up 4 bases and J gave up 7 bases, with 16 bases separating them. Germline V gene sequence: CDR1 SGHTA, CDR2 FQGNSA. The CDR3 totals 14 residues. CDR3 coding DNA: TGTGCCAGCAGCTCTGGACTGTCTCTCGGGACCCAGTACTTC. This translates into CASSSGLSLGTQYF.

The CDR3 here is CASSSGGASMDTQYF. CDR3 nucleotides: TGCGCCAGCAGCAGCGGGGGCGCTAGTATGGATACGCAGTATTTT. The V call is TRBV5-1, the J call TRBJ2-3; TRBD2 matches at 8 bases. The length of the CDR3 is 15 residues. V gave up 4 bases and J gave up 6 bases; unmatched junction bases: 10. CDR1 is SGHRS and CDR2 is YFSETQ in the germline V gene. The full variable domain, rest sourced from reference TRBV5-1 and TRBJ2-3, is KAGVTQTPRYLIKTRGQQVTLSCSPISGHRSVSWYQQTPGQGLQFLFEYFSETQRNKGNFPGRFSGRQFSNSRSEMNVSTLELGDSALYLCASSSGGASMDTQYFGPGTRLTVL.